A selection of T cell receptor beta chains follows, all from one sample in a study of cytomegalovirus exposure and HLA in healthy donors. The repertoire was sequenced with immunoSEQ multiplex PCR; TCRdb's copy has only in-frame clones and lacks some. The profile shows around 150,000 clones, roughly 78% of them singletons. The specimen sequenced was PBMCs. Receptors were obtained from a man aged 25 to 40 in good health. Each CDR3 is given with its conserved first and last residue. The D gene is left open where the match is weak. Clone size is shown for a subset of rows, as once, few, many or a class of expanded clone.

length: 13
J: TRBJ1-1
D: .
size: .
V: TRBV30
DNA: TGTGCCTGGAGTGTACAGGAGAACACTGAAGCTTTCTTT
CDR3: CAWSVQENTEAFF

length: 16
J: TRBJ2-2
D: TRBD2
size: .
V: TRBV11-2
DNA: TGTGCCAGCAGTTCCGGGACTAGCGGGATAATAGGGGAGCTGTTTTTT
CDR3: CASSSGTSGIIGELFF

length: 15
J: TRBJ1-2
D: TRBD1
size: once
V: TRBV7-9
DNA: TGTGCCAGCAGCACCCGACAGGGGGCAGACTATGGCTACACCTTC
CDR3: CASSTRQGADYGYTF

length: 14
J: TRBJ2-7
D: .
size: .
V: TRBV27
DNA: TGTGCCAGCAGTTTCCAAGCGCCTGCCTACGAGCAGTACTTC
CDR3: CASSFQAPAYEQYF

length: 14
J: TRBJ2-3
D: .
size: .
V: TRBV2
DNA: TGTGCCAGCACTTTAGTACGGAGCACAGATACGCAGTATTTT
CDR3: CASTLVRSTDTQYF

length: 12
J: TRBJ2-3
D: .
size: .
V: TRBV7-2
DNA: TGTGCCAGCAGAGCCCAGGGAGATACGCAGTATTTT
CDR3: CASRAQGDTQYF

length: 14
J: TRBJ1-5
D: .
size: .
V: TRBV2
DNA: TGTGCCAGCAGTGAACAGGTCGTGGATCAGCCCCAGCATTTT
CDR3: CASSEQVVDQPQHF

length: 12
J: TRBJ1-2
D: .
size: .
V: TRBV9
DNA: TGTGCCAGCAGCGCAGGGGTCCGGGGCTACACCTTC
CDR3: CASSAGVRGYTF

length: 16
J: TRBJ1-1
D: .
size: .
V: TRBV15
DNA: TGTGCCACCAGCCATGACCAGGACAGCATGAACACTGAAGCTTTCTTT
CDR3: CATSHDQDSMNTEAFF

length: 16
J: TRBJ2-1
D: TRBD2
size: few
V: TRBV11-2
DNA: TGTGCCAGCACCCCCCGGGCGGGCGGGAGTTCTACTGAGCAGTTCTTC
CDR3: CASTPRAGGSSTEQFF

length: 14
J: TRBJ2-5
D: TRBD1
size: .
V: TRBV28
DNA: TGTGCCAGCAGTTTGTACAGGGGCGCCGAGACCCAGTACTTC
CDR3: CASSLYRGAETQYF

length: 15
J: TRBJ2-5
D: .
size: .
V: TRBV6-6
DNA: TGTGCCACCAACGGCCGGTCCTCCCCGGGGGAGACCCAGTACTTC
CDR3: CATNGRSSPGETQYF

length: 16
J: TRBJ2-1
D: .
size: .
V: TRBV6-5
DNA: TGTGCCAGCAGTTACTCGGGCGGGAAGTCCTACAATGAGCAGTTCTTC
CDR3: CASSYSGGKSYNEQFF

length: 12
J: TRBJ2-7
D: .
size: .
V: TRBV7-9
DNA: TGTGCCAGCAGCTTTCGGGGTTCAGAGCAGTACTTC
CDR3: CASSFRGSEQYF

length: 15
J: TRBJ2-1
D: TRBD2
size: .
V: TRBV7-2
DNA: TGTGCCAGCAGCCCGCGGACTAGCGCCTACAATGAGCAGTTCTTC
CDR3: CASSPRTSAYNEQFF

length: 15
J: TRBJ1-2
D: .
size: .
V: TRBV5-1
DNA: TGCGCCAGCAGCTTTGACAGATACCTAGTGGATGGCTACACCTTC
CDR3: CASSFDRYLVDGYTF

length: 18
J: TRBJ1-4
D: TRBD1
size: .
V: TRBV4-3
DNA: TGCGCCAGCAGCCAAGACGGGACAGTCGCTCCTGGAGGTGAAAAACTGTTTTTT
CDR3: CASSQDGTVAPGGEKLFF

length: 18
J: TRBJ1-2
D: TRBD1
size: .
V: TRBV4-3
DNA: TGCGCCAGCAGCCCAACAATCCCCGGACAGGAGAGGTACTATGGCTACACCTTC
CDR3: CASSPTIPGQERYYGYTF

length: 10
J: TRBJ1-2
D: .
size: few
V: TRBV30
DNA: TGTGCCTGGGGCAGTTTTGGCTACACCTTC
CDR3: CAWGSFGYTF

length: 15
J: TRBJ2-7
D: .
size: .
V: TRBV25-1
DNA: TGTGCCAGCAGTGGTGACACCAGGTCCCCCTACGAGCAGTACTTC
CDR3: CASSGDTRSPYEQYF

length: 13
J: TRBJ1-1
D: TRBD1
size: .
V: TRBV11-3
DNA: TGTGCCAGCAGCCCGAGGGGGCGGACTGAAGCTTTCTTT
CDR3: CASSPRGRTEAFF

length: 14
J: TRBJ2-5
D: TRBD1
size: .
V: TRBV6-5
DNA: TGTGCCAGCAGTTACTCGGGACAGGGCCTACAGGAGTACTTC
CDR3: CASSYSGQGLQEYF

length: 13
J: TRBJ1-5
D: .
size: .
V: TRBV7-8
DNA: TGTGCCAGCAGTGCCAGGGCCACAGGGCCCCAGCATTTT
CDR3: CASSARATGPQHF

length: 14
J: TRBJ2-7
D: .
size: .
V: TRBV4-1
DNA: TGCGCCAGCAGCCAACGGGACTTGCCCTACGAGCAGTACTTC
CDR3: CASSQRDLPYEQYF

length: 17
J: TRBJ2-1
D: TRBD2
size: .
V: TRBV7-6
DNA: TGTGCCAGCAGCCGAGTGGGAGGCCTAGCGGGTTTCGATGAGCAGTTCTTC
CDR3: CASSRVGGLAGFDEQFF

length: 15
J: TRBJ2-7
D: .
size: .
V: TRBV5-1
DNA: TGCGCCAGCAGCTTGGGTGGAGGGAGCTCCTACGAGCAGTACTTC
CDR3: CASSLGGGSSYEQYF

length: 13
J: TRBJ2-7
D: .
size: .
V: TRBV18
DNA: TGTGCCAGCTCACCCCTCCGGGAAGGGGAGCAGTACTTC
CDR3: CASSPLREGEQYF

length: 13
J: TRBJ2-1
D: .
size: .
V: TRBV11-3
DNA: TGTGCCAGCAGCTTAGATAACTTCAATGAGCAGTTCTTC
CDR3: CASSLDNFNEQFF

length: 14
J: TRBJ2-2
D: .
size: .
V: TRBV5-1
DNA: TGCGCCAGCAGTGGGCGGGGAGGCACCGGGGAGCTGTTTTTT
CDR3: CASSGRGGTGELFF